These 5 T cell receptor beta chains originate from one sample sequenced in a study of cytomegalovirus exposure and HLA in healthy donors. The study ran its PCR with 60 Vbeta and 13 Jbeta primers. Clones were read by immunoSEQ multiplex PCR, and TCRdb kept only the in-frame ones, dropping some. Here the sample spans some 190,000 clones, 70% to 85% being singletons. Sequenced input: PBMCs. Receptor source: a man aged 18 to 30 in good health and CMV-seronegative.

The chain is built from TRBV15 and TRBJ2-3, with D possibly being TRBD2 (6 bases). The CDR3 length is 14 residues. V was shortened by 3 bases and J by 0 bases, with 7 bases between the two germline ends. In germline, CDR1 is LNHNV, CDR2 YYDKDF (reference sequence). The CDR3, as DNA: TGTGCCACCAGCAGGGGGACTAGCACAGATACGCAGTATTTT. Protein product: CATSRGTSTDTQYF.

The chain employs TRBV29-1 and TRBJ1-1, with 7 bases identical to TRBD1. Germline V gene data show CDR1 as SQVTM and CDR2 as ANQGSEA. The V gene end was trimmed by 7 bases and the J gene end by 3 bases; junction bases not matched to a gene: 20. This CDR3 contains 17 residues. The CDR3 here is CSGAPGRGVTRDTEAFF. The CDR3 coding sequence is TGCAGCGGGGCCCCCGGCAGGGGGGTGACAAGGGACACTGAAGCTTTCTTT.

The rearrangement joins TRBV4-3 to TRBJ2-7, with D tentatively TRBD1 (6 bases). Germline V CDR1 and CDR2: LGHNA, YSLEER. The CDR3 is made up of 13 amino acids. The V end was cut by 4 bases, the J end by 3 bases, with 10 bases between. DNA of the CDR3: TGCGCCAGCAGCCCCGGGACAAACTACGAGCAGTACTTC. The encoded protein is CASSPGTNYEQYF.

The chain carries TRBV27 and TRBJ2-7, with 9 positions matching TRBD1. CDR1 is MNHEY, CDR2 SMNVEV, per germline (reference sequence). The trim removed 8 bases at V and 4 bases at J, leaving 9 bases unmatched. CDR3 size: 14 residues. Here the CDR3 reads CASRDPGQGYEQYF. The CDR3 nucleotides read TGTGCCAGCCGGGATCCGGGACAGGGTTACGAGCAGTACTTC.

This clone showed up just a few times. V usage is TRBV19 and J usage is TRBJ2-1; 14 bases fit TRBD2. V lost 5 bases and J lost 6; bases outside the gene matches: 18. The CDR3 runs to 20 residues. Germline CDR1 and CDR2: LNHDA and SQIVND (reference sequence). The CDR3 region has the DNA TGTGCCAGTAGTGCCACCTACGGACTAGCGGGGGGCCCTACCTCCAATGAGCAGTTCTTC. This translates into CASSATYGLAGGPTSNEQFF.